This TCR beta chain was captured by sequencing in a study of patients and donors after allogeneic stem cell transplantation. In its sample, this clonotype was seen many times. In TCRdb, the RT-PCR reads were re-called with MiXCR into one record per CDR3 protein. The sample holds about 960,000 distinct CDR3 sequences, about 20% seen once. Trimming took off 3 bases at V and 4 bases at J, with 6 bases between the two ends. The CDR3 has 12 residues. The TCR sequence derives from a human donor who was either an allogeneic HSCT recipient or a stem cell or donor lymphocyte infusion donor (not recorded which). It is not recorded whose cells these are; they may come from a transplant donor. The chain employs TRBV12-3 or TRBV12-4 and TRBJ1-2; no reliable D call. The sequencing input was blood, either unsorted or a sorted T cell fraction (not recorded which). In nucleotides, the CDR3 is TGTGCCAGCAGTTTTCCAGGCTATGGCTACACCTTC. This translates into CASSFPGYGYTF.